Shown below are 13 T cell receptor beta chains from a single sample sequenced in a study of CXCR3-negative and CXCR3-positive naive CD8 T cells. Preparation of TRB cDNA libraries relied on 5' RACE carrying UMI labels. TCRdb derives one entry per CDR3 protein from the 5' RACE reads, leaving out DNA. The sample data list 40,000 to 45,000 distinct CDR3 sequences. The source material was naive CXCR3- CD8+ T cells from blood. Subset meaning: CD45RO-CCR7+CD27+CD95- naive CD8+ T cells lacking CXCR3 (TNR3-). Receptors originate from a human donor in good health. Some clones in this sample may be carry-over from other donors' samples.

V usage is TRBV6-6 and J usage is TRBJ1-3; without DNA, the TCRdb call of TRBD1 cannot be checked. The CDR3 totals 17 residues. In germline, CDR1 is MNHNY, CDR2 SVGAGI (reference sequence). Here the CDR3 reads CASSYSQDRGLGNTIYF.

The rearrangement joins TRBV10-3 to TRBJ2-7; TCRdb's D call, TRBD1, is unchecked because there is no DNA. Germline V CDR1 and CDR2: ENHRY, SYGVKD. This CDR3 has 16 amino acids. The CDR3 is CAISESTSALSYEQYF.

The V call is TRBV7-8, the J call TRBJ2-1. Germline loops: CDR1 SGHVS, CDR2 FQNEAQ. CDR3 size: 16 residues. CDR3 in amino acids: CASTRRVADTYNEQFF.

The chain links TRBV29-1 to TRBJ1-5. Germline CDR1 reads SQVTM; CDR2 reads ANQGSEA. The CDR3 covers 12 residues. The CDR3 region is CSVGNSNQPQHF.

The V and J genes are TRBV20-1 and TRBJ2-2; TCRdb gives TRBD1 as the D gene, but with no DNA this cannot be confirmed. The germline V gene encodes CDR1 DFQATT and CDR2 SNEGSKA (reference sequence). There are 13 residues in the CDR3. CDR3 sequence reads: CSASTRDTGELFF.

The CDR3 loop is CSVMGRNEGSEAFF. The chain recombines TRBV29-1 with TRBJ1-1; TCRdb reports TRBD1, a call that lacks DNA to check it against. This CDR3 region has 14 residues. Germline V CDR1 and CDR2: SQVTM, ANQGSEA.

The chain employs TRBV14 and TRBJ2-3; TCRdb outputs TRBD1, but without DNA this stays unchecked. CDR3 length: 13 amino acids. The germline CDR1 and CDR2 sequences are SGHDN and FVKESK. The CDR3 here is CASSGYPTDTQYF. The entire variable domain, with the rest obtained from reference TRBV14 and TRBJ2-3, is as follows: EAGVTQFPSHSVIEKGQTVTLRCDPISGHDNLYWYRRVMGKEIKFLLHFVKESKQDESGMPNNRFLAERTGGTYSTLKVQPAELEDSGVYFCASSGYPTDTQYFGPGTRLTVL.

The chain carries TRBV29-1 and TRBJ1-3. This CDR3 spans 13 amino acids. The germline gives CDR1 SQVTM, CDR2 ANQGSEA. This CDR3 is CSVETLTGNTIYF.

The genes are TRBV19 and TRBJ2-7. Germline V gives CDR1 LNHDA, CDR2 SQIVND (reference sequence). The CDR3 runs to 13 residues. The CDR3 is CASSMDSSYEQYF.

This clonotype counts as medium-sized by frequency. The chain uses TRBV4-3 and TRBJ1-4; TCRdb selects TRBD1, and the lack of DNA leaves this call unchecked. There are 15 residues in the CDR3. Germline lookup yields CDR1 LGHNA and CDR2 YSLEER. The CDR3 spells CASSQGGTVGEKLFF.

The chain combines TRBV6-5 with TRBJ2-1; without DNA, the TCRdb call of TRBD2 cannot be checked. Germline CDR1 MNHEY, CDR2 SVGAGI. The CDR3 length is 19 residues. The CDR3 loop is CASSFQSGTSGGKGNEQFF.

The rearrangement joins TRBV20-1 to TRBJ2-1; the TRBD2 assignment by TCRdb is unverifiable without DNA. The CDR3 length is 18 residues. Germline CDR1 is DFQATT and CDR2 is SNEGSKA (reference sequence). The CDR3 sequence: CSARESLAGTSKPDEQFF.

J is TRBJ1-2 and V is TRBV11-2; no DNA is available, so the TRBD1 call from TCRdb remains unchecked. The CDR3 sequence is 19 residues long. CDR1 SGHAT and CDR2 FQNNGV come from the germline V gene. The CDR3: CASSLVGQGAREGNYGYTF.